Presented here are 31 T cell receptor beta chains from one specimen sequenced in a study of T cells in Graves' hyperthyroidism and ophthalmopathy. What was amplified from RNA transcripts were TCR beta CDR3 regions. When the TCR CDR3 underwent first-round RT-PCR, the HTBI primer set was used. TCRdb reprocessed the multiplex PCR reads with MiXCR, giving one entry per CDR3 protein. The table includes almost 250,000 distinct CDR3 sequences, approximately 25% detected once. The sample consisted of blood. These receptors all stem from a woman aged 40 to 49 with Graves' ophthalmopathy.

This clonotype was observed many times. The chain combines TRBV12-3 or TRBV12-4 with TRBJ1-2; TRBD1 is a possible D gene (6 bases). The CDR3 covers 15 residues. V shed 3 bases and J shed 4 bases, with 15 bases lying between them. The CDR3 spells CASSLIGTRRYGYTF. The CDR3 coding sequence is TGTGCCAGCAGTTTGATCGGGACAAGGCGCTATGGCTACACCTTC.

This clonotype was seen repeatedly, ten times or more. V usage is TRBV29-1 and J usage is TRBJ2-6; D is possibly TRBD1 or TRBD2 (6 bases each). CDR1 is SQVTM, CDR2 ANQGSEA, per germline. The V end lost 6 bases, the J end lost 2 bases, and 17 bases lay between the germline ends. This CDR3 comprises 16 residues. CDR3 bases: TGCAGCGTCTCGACAGGTGGGGGGACTGGGGCCAACGTCCTGACTTTC. Its protein is CSVSTGGGTGANVLTF.

The table lists this clonotype with a few counts. The chain joins TRBV3-1 to TRBJ1-3, with D unresolved. V was pared by 0 bases and J by 0 bases, with 6 bases between. The germline gives CDR1 LGHDT, CDR2 YNNKEL (reference sequence). There are 15 residues in the CDR3. Here the CDR3 reads CASSQERFSGNTIYF. CDR3 coding DNA: TGTGCCAGCAGCCAAGAGAGATTCTCTGGAAACACCATATATTTT. Full variable domain (rest looked up from reference TRBV3-1 and TRBJ1-3): DTAVSQTPKYLVTQMGNDKSIKCEQNLGHDTMYWYKQDSKKFLKIMFSYNNKELIINETVPNRFSPKSPDKAHLNLHINSLELGDSAVYFCASSQERFSGNTIYFGEGSWLTVV.

The table lists this clonotype with many counts. This chain's CDR3 is CASSLSPGQETQYF. As DNA, the CDR3 is TGTGCCAGCAGCTTGAGTCCAGGGCAAGAGACCCAGTACTTC. This sequence joins TRBV7-9 and TRBJ2-5; D perhaps matches TRBD1 (5 bases). V shed 3 bases and J shed 2 bases, with 10 bases lying between them. The CDR3 runs to 14 residues. Germline-derived CDR1 and CDR2 are SEHNR and FQNEAQ (reference sequence).

Here the CDR3 DNA reads TGTGCCAGCACCTCACAGAGCGGGGCCACTGACCAGTACTTC. This codes for CASTSQSGATDQYF. The V gene is TRBV28, the J gene TRBJ2-5; TRBD2 aligns across 7 bases. From germline, CDR1 is MDHEN and CDR2 SYDVKM. V shed 7 bases, J shed 10 bases, and the junction held 15 bases outside the gene matches. The CDR3 runs to 14 residues.

The chain joins TRBV12-3 or TRBV12-4 to TRBJ2-5; 8 bases fit TRBD1. V shed 3 bases and J 3 bases; nucleotides not matched to a gene: 6. This CDR3 comprises 15 residues. The CDR3 sequence: CASSFGRGQEETQYF. Written as DNA, the CDR3 is TGTGCCAGCAGTTTTGGCAGGGGGCAAGAAGAGACCCAGTACTTC.

The chain joins TRBV15 to TRBJ1-2; D is unclear. Per the germline V gene, CDR1 is LNHNV and CDR2 is YYDKDF (reference sequence). The CDR3 extends over 14 amino acids. The ends were cut back, 0 bases at V and 4 bases at J, with 9 bases in the middle. The CDR3 loop reads CATSRDRLGYGYTF. As DNA, the CDR3 is TGTGCCACCAGCAGAGATCGGTTAGGCTATGGCTACACCTTC.

The chain carries TRBV12-3 or TRBV12-4 and TRBJ1-2; D is ambiguous. The CDR3 spans 12 residues. Trimming stripped 5 bases from V and 7 bases from J, with 11 bases between. CDR3 protein: CASSRRTGGYTF. The CDR3 DNA reads TGTGCCAGCAGTCGACGGACGGGTGGCTACACCTTC.

V is TRBV28 and J is TRBJ1-5; weak D call: TRBD1 (6 bases). This CDR3 is 15 amino acids long. Trimming took 5 bases from V and 0 from J, leaving 11 bases between them. The germline V gene encodes CDR1 MDHEN and CDR2 SYDVKM. The CDR3 region is CASSTGTISNQPQHF. As DNA, the CDR3 is TGTGCCAGCAGTACAGGGACCATTAGCAATCAGCCCCAGCATTTT.

This clonotype was observed at least ten times. The rearrangement uses TRBV5-1 and TRBJ2-2; 9 nucleotides line up with TRBD2. Germline values: CDR1 SGHRS, CDR2 YFSETQ. The V segment lost 4 bases and the J segment 0 bases; nucleotides outside the gene matches: 4. This CDR3 spans 16 amino acids. The CDR3: CASSPLAGTNTGELFF. The CDR3 nucleotides are TGCGCCAGCAGCCCTCTAGCGGGGACGAACACCGGGGAGCTGTTTTTT.

This clonotype was seen many times. This chain joins TRBV6-1 and TRBJ2-5; 10 bases line up with TRBD1. This CDR3 contains 17 residues. Germline V lookup: CDR1 MNHNS, CDR2 SASEGT. The junction had 14 bases not matched to a gene; V was cut back by 5 bases and J by 5 bases. The CDR3 here is CASSPTPVTGGTETQYF. DNA for the CDR3: TGTGCCAGCAGTCCGACCCCGGTGACAGGGGGCACTGAGACCCAGTACTTC.

This clonotype showed up many times. The genes are TRBV4-2 and TRBJ2-7; 9 nucleotides agree with TRBD2. The length of the CDR3 is 15 residues. Losses at the gene ends were 4 bases for V and 1 base for J; bases not matched to a gene: 5. The germline V gene has CDR1 LGHNA and CDR2 YNFKEQ. CDR3 loop: CASSREAGGSYEQYF. Here the CDR3 DNA reads TGTGCCAGCAGCCGGGAAGCGGGAGGTTCCTACGAGCAGTACTTC.

This clonotype has ten or more counts. V gene TRBV29-1 combines with J gene TRBJ2-7, with a weak D call TRBD2 (6 bases). The CDR3 has 12 amino acids. V was pared by 7 bases and J by 5 bases, with 15 bases between. Germline V gives CDR1 SQVTM, CDR2 ANQGSEA. CDR3 in amino acids: CSAQLAGNEQYF. CDR3 DNA sequence: TGCAGCGCACAACTTGCGGGGAACGAGCAGTACTTC.

This chain connects TRBV28 to TRBJ1-5, with 9 positions matching TRBD1. Germline loops: CDR1 MDHEN, CDR2 SYDVKM. V was pared by 7 bases and J by 5 bases, with 9 bases of the junction left unmatched. The CDR3 runs to 15 residues. CDR3 protein: CASTTQGAGYQPQHF. CDR3 in DNA: TGTGCCAGCACCACACAGGGGGCGGGCTATCAGCCCCAGCATTTT. The full variable domain, with the rest looked up from reference TRBV28 and TRBJ1-5, is DVKVTQSSRYLVKRTGEKVFLECVQDMDHENMFWYRQDPGLGLRLIYFSYDVKMKEKGDIPEGYSVSREKKERFSLILESASTNQTSMYLCASTTQGAGYQPQHFGDGTRLSIL.

This clonotype is categorized as medium-sized. The rearrangement links TRBV24-1 to TRBJ2-5; D unresolved. The CDR3 has 13 residues. In germline, CDR1 is KGHDR, CDR2 SFDVKD. The germline V and J ends were trimmed by 4 bases and 0 bases, with 5 bases remaining between them. CDR3 DNA: TGTGCCACCAGTGAGTATGACCAAGAGACCCAGTACTTC. It translates to CATSEYDQETQYF.

A remark on this clonotype: The junction does not match germline at one end; this may be a read error. The chain recombines TRBV29-1 with TRBJ2-2; TRBD2 matches at 12 bases. Germline values: CDR1 SQVTM, CDR2 ANQGSEA. The CDR3 totals 14 residues. The CDR3 is CSTRTSGDTGEPFF. The CDR3 DNA sequence: TGCAGCACTCGGACTAGCGGGGACACCGGGGAGCCGTTTTTT.

There are many counts of this clonotype. The V and J genes are TRBV15 and TRBJ1-1; D is unresolved. V lost 4 bases and J 6 bases, leaving 21 bases between the germline ends. The CDR3 totals 16 residues. Germline V gene data show CDR1 as LNHNV and CDR2 as YYDKDF (reference sequence). Written as DNA, the CDR3 is TGTGCCACCAGCACAGATCCAGGACCGTTGGAGGCTGAAGCTTTCTTT. This encodes CATSTDPGPLEAEAFF.

This clonotype was seen many times. The rearrangement uses TRBV27 and TRBJ2-2; 10 bases are shared with TRBD1. The CDR3 is 15 residues long. Germline V gene data show CDR1 as MNHEY and CDR2 as SMNVEV (reference sequence). With 2 bases clipped from V and 4 bases from J, the junction kept 1 base outside the gene matches. CDR3 sequence reads: CASSLGTGATGELFF. Written as DNA, the CDR3 is TGTGCCAGCAGTTTAGGGACAGGGGCCACCGGGGAGCTGTTTTTT.

This clonotype was seen at least ten times. This chain connects TRBV28 to TRBJ1-1, with D tentatively TRBD1 (6 bases). This CDR3 has 14 residues. From germline, CDR1 is MDHEN and CDR2 SYDVKM. The V and J ends lost 3 bases and 1 base respectively, with 9 bases between them. CDR3 nucleotides: TGTGCCAGCAGTTTCGCGGACAGGAACACTGAAGCTTTCTTT. Residues: CASSFADRNTEAFF.

This clonotype came up many times. The gene calls are TRBV5-6 and TRBJ2-4; D unresolved. The V gene's germline CDR1 is SGHDT and CDR2 YYEEEE. There are 16 residues in the CDR3. V gave up 1 base and J gave up 5 bases, with 16 bases separating them. The CDR3 DNA reads TGTGCCAGCAGCTTGACACCCCTAGACCTCCAAAACATTCAGTACTTC. The encoded protein is CASSLTPLDLQNIQYF.

At least ten counts were recorded for this clonotype. The V call is TRBV6-1, the J call TRBJ2-7, with D perhaps TRBD1 (5 bases). This CDR3 has 12 amino acids. Germline-derived CDR1 and CDR2 are MNHNS and SASEGT. V lost 3 bases and J 3 bases, leaving 6 bases between the germline ends. This chain's CDR3 is CASSDRVYEQYF. The CDR3 region has the DNA TGTGCCAGCAGTGACAGGGTCTACGAGCAGTACTTC.

This clonotype was seen many times. The chain links TRBV12-3 or TRBV12-4 to TRBJ1-1; the D is unclear. The V end was cut by 3 bases, the J end by 0 bases, with 11 bases between. The CDR3 length is 15 residues. CDR3 region: CASSFPPTVNTEAFF. In nucleotides, the CDR3 is TGTGCCAGCAGTTTCCCTCCCACAGTGAACACTGAAGCTTTCTTT.

This clonotype was recorded many times. CDR3 residues: CSAAPLAEETQYF. CDR3 sequence (DNA): TGCAGTGCTGCACCACTAGCGGAAGAGACCCAGTACTTC. The chain uses TRBV20-1 and TRBJ2-5; 8 bases match TRBD2. The germline V gene encodes CDR1 DFQATT and CDR2 SNEGSKA (reference sequence). The CDR3 is made up of 13 amino acids. The V gene end was trimmed by 5 bases and the J gene end by 3 bases; junction bases not matched to a gene: 5.

This clonotype showed up many times. The chain links TRBV7-2 to TRBJ1-1; 7 nucleotides align to TRBD1. The CDR3 is 13 residues long. Germline trimming cut 4 bases from V and 1 base from J; bases unmatched to any gene: 0. From germline, CDR1 is SGHTA and CDR2 FQGNSA. The CDR3 sequence is CASSWTGNTEAFF. CDR3 nucleotides: TGTGCCAGCAGCTGGACAGGGAACACTGAAGCTTTCTTT.

This clonotype was detected many times. V usage is TRBV27 and J usage is TRBJ2-6, with 9 nucleotides matching TRBD1. The CDR3 loop spans 16 amino acids. Germline CDR1 reads MNHEY; CDR2 reads SMNVEV (reference sequence). Losses at the gene ends were 6 bases for V and 0 bases for J; bases not matched to a gene: 3. The CDR3, as DNA: TGTGCCAGCAGGAGGACAGGGGCCTCTGGGGCCAACGTCCTGACTTTC. The encoded protein is CASRRTGASGANVLTF.

This rearrangement joins TRBV28 to TRBJ1-3, with D unclear. V lost 7 bases and J lost 1, with 8 bases in between. The germline CDR1 and CDR2 sequences are MDHEN and SYDVKM. The CDR3 is 13 amino acids. The CDR3 bases are TGTGCCAGCAAATTACATTCTGGAAACACCATATATTTT. It specifies CASKLHSGNTIYF.

With regard to this clonotype: Relative to the germline gene, one junction end is altered; a read error may explain this. The chain combines TRBV19 with TRBJ1-5; TRBD1 might be the D (5 bases). The germline CDR1 and CDR2 sequences are LNHDA and SQIVND (reference sequence). The CDR3 is made up of 15 amino acids. CDR3: CASSKSKRGYQPQLF. The DNA of the CDR3 is TGTGCCAGTAGTAAGTCCAAGAGGGGTTATCAGCCCCAGCTTTTT.

At least ten counts were recorded for this clonotype. The chain's CDR3 is CASSSARWMNTEAFF. The CDR3, as DNA: TGTGCCAGCAGTTCGGCAAGATGGATGAACACTGAAGCTTTCTTT. The chain recombines TRBV6-5 with TRBJ1-1, with D uncertain. The CDR3 covers 15 residues. V dropped 4 bases and J dropped 0 bases, with 12 bases sitting between them. Germline V CDR1 and CDR2: MNHEY, SVGAGI.

This clonotype was seen at least ten times. CDR3 sequence reads: CASSLAPRALFF. The CDR3 nucleotides read TGTGCCAGCAGCTTAGCGCCCCGGGCTCTGTTCTTC. The chain carries TRBV7-2 and TRBJ2-1; D call uncertain. The ends were cut back, 0 bases at V and 15 bases at J, with 12 bases in the middle. Germline CDR1 SGHTA, CDR2 FQGNSA. This CDR3 spans 12 amino acids.

This clonotype was found many times. The rearrangement links TRBV29-1 to TRBJ2-2; 7 nucleotides match TRBD1. J was trimmed by 6 bases and V by 3 bases; bases with no gene match: 10. Per germline, CDR1 SQVTM and CDR2 ANQGSEA. The CDR3 sequence is 15 residues long. The CDR3 DNA is TGCAGCGTTGATTTGGGGACAGAGGGTCCCGGGGAGCTGTTTTTT. Amino acids: CSVDLGTEGPGELFF.

The chain recombines TRBV14 with TRBJ2-7, with TRBD1 as a possible D gene (6 bases). Germline CDR1 and CDR2: SGHDN and FVKESK. The CDR3 runs to 12 residues. The DNA of the CDR3 is TGTACAGAAGGACAGAGCTCCTACGAGCAGTACTTC. Its translation is CTEGQSSYEQYF.